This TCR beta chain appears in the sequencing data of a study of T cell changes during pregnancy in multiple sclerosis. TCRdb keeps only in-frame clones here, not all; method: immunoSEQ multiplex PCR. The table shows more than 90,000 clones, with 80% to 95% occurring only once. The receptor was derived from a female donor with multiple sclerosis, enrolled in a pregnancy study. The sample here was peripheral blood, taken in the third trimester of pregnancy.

CDR3 DNA: TGTGCCAGCAGTGAAGGCGTCCACGAGACCCAGTACTTC. Translation: CASSEGVHETQYF. The chain employs TRBV6-1 and TRBJ2-5, with D hard to call. The V end was cut by 1 base, the J end by 5 bases, with 8 bases between. The CDR3 sequence is 13 residues long. Germline CDR1 is MNHNS and CDR2 is SASEGT.